Sequencing of this T cell receptor (beta chain) was carried out in a study of blood T cell repertoires in COVID-19. As for the study in general: PBMCs, B-cell-depleted T cells, or T cells provided the cDNA or gDNA that made up the material.

Looked up from germline, CDR1 is SQVTM and CDR2 is ANQGSEA. Trimming left V 4 bases short and J 3 bases short, with 12 bases between. The CDR3 loop spans 14 amino acids. Methods used by the authors: Reference gene primers were amplified, and this amplification served to estimate nucleated cell counts. Generated by immunoSEQ multiplex PCR, the TCRdb table keeps only in-frame clones and is missing some. D and trimming come from the DNA, and the V and J calls and clone size come from that table. This sample has over 200,000 clones, with around 90% found just once. Cohort placement rested on clinical history that participants reported themselves. All exposed participants met a person with COVID-19 within 2 weeks before entering the study.

Input material: PBMCs or T cells enriched from blood (not recorded which). The chain is built from TRBV29-1 and TRBJ2-2, with a tentative D call TRBD2 (6 bases). The source is a woman aged 25-40 years who had been exposed to COVID-19. The CDR3: CSVARDSYTGELFF. The CDR3 bases are TGCAGCGTTGCCCGGGACTCCTACACCGGGGAGCTGTTTTTT.